This TCR beta chain was captured by sequencing in a study of OX40 agonist ivuxolimab in advanced cancers. Study information: The drug used for patients, ivuxolimab, was an agonistic anti-OX40 (CD134) antibody. Study-wide results and caveats: CD8+ T cells (on average) carried more expanded clones than CD4+ T cells.

Trimming took 0 bases from V and 5 from J, leaving 7 bases between them. Looked up from germline, CDR1 is LGHNA and CDR2 is YSLEER. The CDR3 has 14 residues. For this clone: Its specificity is unknown.

The assay was immunoSEQ multiplex PCR, and TCRdb's table has in-frame clones only and misses some. The data hold 85,000 to 100,000 clones, with approximately 85% observed a single time. The sample in question was CD4+ or CD8+ T cells sorted from blood, obtained in a trial of the OX40 agonist ivuxolimab. The TCR originated in an adult with an advanced solid tumor such as melanoma, head and neck, liver or kidney cancer. The chain employs TRBV4-3 and TRBJ2-2, with unresolved D. CDR3: CASSQDQRTGELFF. The CDR3 DNA is TGCGCCAGCAGCCAAGATCAGAGAACCGGGGAGCTGTTTTTT.